This TCR beta chain was obtained from a study of beta chain features in type 1 diabetes. Study-level findings and limits: Using cDNA template may skew counts toward highly expressing activated cells. Significant though moderate, a shortening of TCRB CDR3s appeared in all four CD4+ subsets of Type 1 diabetes patients.

All of the isolated RNA was reverse transcribed, so expressed TCRB transcripts were sequenced. Sequencing used immunoSEQ multiplex PCR; TCRdb keeps in-frame clones, though not all of them. This sample has roughly 50,000 clones, with roughly 39% found just once. The table lists this clone with a few counts. Antigen specificity is unknown. The CDR3 is 14 amino acids. The germline gives CDR1 SEHNR, CDR2 FQNEAQ (reference sequence). J gave up 7 bases and V 1 base, and 3 bases lay outside the gene matches. Material: Tregs from blood. This TCR came from a man aged 25 to 40 with type 1 diabetes. V is TRBV7-9 and J is TRBJ1-4, with 7 bases matching TRBD1. This chain's CDR3 is CASSLEGAGEKLFF. CDR3 nucleotide sequence: TGTGCCAGCAGCTTAGAGGGGGCCGGTGAAAAACTGTTTTTT.